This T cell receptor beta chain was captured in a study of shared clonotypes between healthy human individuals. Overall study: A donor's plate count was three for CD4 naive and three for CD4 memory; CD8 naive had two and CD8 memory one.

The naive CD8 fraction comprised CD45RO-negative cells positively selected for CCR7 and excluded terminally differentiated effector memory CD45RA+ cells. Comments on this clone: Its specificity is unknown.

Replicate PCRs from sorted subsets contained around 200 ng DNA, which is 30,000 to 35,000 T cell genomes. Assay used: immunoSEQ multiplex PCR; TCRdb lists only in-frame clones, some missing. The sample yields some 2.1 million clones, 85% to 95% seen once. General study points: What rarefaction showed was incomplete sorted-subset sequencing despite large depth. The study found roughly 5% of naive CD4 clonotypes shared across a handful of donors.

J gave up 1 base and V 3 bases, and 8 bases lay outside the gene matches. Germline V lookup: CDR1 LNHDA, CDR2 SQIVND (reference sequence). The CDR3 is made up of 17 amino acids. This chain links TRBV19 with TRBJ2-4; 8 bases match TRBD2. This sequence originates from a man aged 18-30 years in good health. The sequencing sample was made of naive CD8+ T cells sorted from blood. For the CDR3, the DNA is TGTGCCAGTAGTATCAGAGCGGGAGTGGTGGCCAAAAACATTCAGTACTTC. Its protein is CASSIRAGVVAKNIQYF.